The 27 T cell receptor beta chains below all came from one sample that was sequenced in a study of identical twins. Each CDR3 protein gets one entry after TCRdb re-called the 5' RACE reads with MiXCR. Of hundreds of thousands of distinct CDR3 sequences in the sample, 6% to 6.5% were seen once. Sequencing used naive T cells sorted from blood. These receptors all come from a man aged 18-30 years in good health.

This clonotype was seen at least ten times. The CDR3 DNA follows: TGTGCCAGCAGTGATTACAATGAGCAGTTCTTC. Amino acids: CASSDYNEQFF. This chain uses TRBV2 with TRBJ2-1, with unresolved D. The CDR3 extends over 11 amino acids. The ends were cut back, 3 bases at V and 4 bases at J, with 1 base in the middle. Germline V gene lookup returns CDR1 SNHLY and CDR2 FYNNEI.

This chain uses TRBV24-1 with TRBJ2-1, with D tentatively TRBD2 (6 bases). This CDR3 has 12 residues. V was pared by 9 bases and J by 4 bases, with 9 bases between. Germline V gene sequence: CDR1 KGHDR, CDR2 SFDVKD. CDR3 DNA sequence: TGTGCCACCCGCGGGGAGTACAATGAGCAGTTCTTC. Translating it yields CATRGEYNEQFF.

This clonotype was observed many times. V usage is TRBV12-3 or TRBV12-4 and J usage is TRBJ2-1, with 9 bases fitting TRBD1. The CDR3 is made up of 13 amino acids. The ends lost 6 bases at V and 6 bases at J; junction bases unmatched: 3. The DNA of the CDR3 is TGTGCCAGCAGGGGGACAGGGTTCAATGAGCAGTTCTTC. It codes for CASRGTGFNEQFF.

The chain carries TRBV18 and TRBJ2-7; 7 bases are shared with TRBD1. The CDR3 is made up of 14 amino acids. With V trimmed by 6 bases and J by 6 bases, 11 bases remained unmatched. Germline assignment: CDR1 KGHSH and CDR2 LQKENI. CDR3 in amino acids: CASSTNQGQLEQYF. The CDR3, as DNA: TGTGCCAGCTCGACGAACCAGGGACAGCTCGAGCAGTACTTC.

A few counts support this clonotype. The CDR3, as DNA: TGTGCCATCAGTGAAACCGGGACAGGGGGCCCCGGGGAGCTGTTTTTT. This gives the protein CAISETGTGGPGELFF. The chain recombines TRBV10-3 with TRBJ2-2; 12 bases fit TRBD1. Germline V CDR1 and CDR2: ENHRY, SYGVKD. V was clipped by 3 bases and J by 6 bases; unmatched bases: 5. This CDR3 is 16 amino acids long.

This clonotype has more than one count but fewer than ten. The chain is built from TRBV3-1 and TRBJ2-2; a weak D match, TRBD1 (5 bases). The CDR3 has 14 residues. Trimming took off 1 base at V and 4 bases at J, with 7 bases between the two ends. Per the germline V gene, CDR1 is LGHDT and CDR2 is YNNKEL (reference sequence). CDR3 region: CASSQAGATGELFF. The CDR3 region has the DNA TGTGCCAGCAGCCAAGCTGGGGCCACCGGGGAGCTGTTTTTT.

This clonotype came up many times. The V call is TRBV29-1, the J call TRBJ2-7; D remains unclear. CDR1 SQVTM and CDR2 ANQGSEA come from the germline V gene. The V gene lost 3 bases and the J gene lost 5 bases, with 14 bases spanning the gap. The CDR3 consists of 13 residues. The CDR3 region is CSVDVVGVNEQYF. The DNA of the CDR3 is TGCAGCGTTGACGTCGTTGGGGTTAACGAGCAGTACTTC.

In its sample, this clonotype was seen many times. The chain carries TRBV3-1 and TRBJ2-2, with 7 positions matching TRBD1. Germline V gene sequence: CDR1 LGHDT, CDR2 YNNKEL (reference sequence). CDR3 length: 15 amino acids. Trimming removed 4 bases from V and 2 bases from J; junction bases left unmatched: 4. CDR3: CASSPGQINTGELFF. The CDR3, as DNA: TGTGCCAGCAGCCCGGGACAGATAAACACCGGGGAGCTGTTTTTT. The full variable domain, with the rest looked up from reference TRBV3-1 and TRBJ2-2, is DTAVSQTPKYLVTQMGNDKSIKCEQNLGHDTMYWYKQDSKKFLKIMFSYNNKELIINETVPNRFSPKSPDKAHLNLHINSLELGDSAVYFCASSPGQINTGELFFGEGSRLTVL.

In its sample, this clonotype was seen many times. V gene TRBV5-4 combines with J gene TRBJ2-1; D perhaps matches TRBD1 (6 bases). V was shortened by 1 base and J by 6 bases, with 8 bases between the two germline ends. This CDR3 is 13 amino acids long. The germline V gene encodes CDR1 SGHNT and CDR2 YYREEE (reference sequence). As DNA, the CDR3 is TGTGCCAGCAGCTTGAGAGGGGGCAATGAGCAGTTCTTC. It codes for CASSLRGGNEQFF. Using reference TRBV5-4 and TRBJ2-1 for the parts outside the CDR3, the full variable domain is ETGVTQSPTHLIKTRGQQVTLRCSSQSGHNTVSWYQQALGQGPQFIFQYYREEENGRGNFPPRFSGLQFPNYSSELNVNALELDDSALYLCASSLRGGNEQFFGPGTRLTVL.

V usage is TRBV20-1 and J usage is TRBJ2-1; 7 nucleotides match TRBD1. The V gene end was trimmed by 3 bases and the J gene end by 6 bases; junction bases not matched to a gene: 8. This CDR3 comprises 14 residues. Germline values: CDR1 DFQATT, CDR2 SNEGSKA (reference sequence). CDR3 amino acids: CSARYTGAPNEQFF. In nucleotides, the CDR3 is TGCAGTGCTAGGTATACAGGGGCCCCCAATGAGCAGTTCTTC.

The table lists this clonotype with a count of one. The chain employs TRBV20-1 and TRBJ2-7; D is possibly TRBD2 (6 bases). V shed 6 bases and J shed 4 bases, with 13 bases lying between them. The CDR3 totals 12 residues. The germline V gene encodes CDR1 DFQATT and CDR2 SNEGSKA (reference sequence). CDR3 in DNA: TGCAGTGCCTTCTCCGGGACTTACGAGCAGTACTTC. Protein: CSAFSGTYEQYF.

In this sample, this clonotype turned up many times. V usage is TRBV5-5 and J usage is TRBJ2-1; D possibly corresponds to TRBD2 (6 bases). The CDR3 is 15 residues long. V was clipped by 4 bases and J by 0 bases, with 11 bases between them. CDR1 and CDR2 (germline): SGHKS, YYEKEE (reference sequence). CDR3 amino acids: CASSGSGGSYNEQFF. In nucleotides, the CDR3 is TGTGCCAGCAGCGGTAGCGGAGGCTCCTACAATGAGCAGTTCTTC. The entire variable domain, with the rest obtained from reference TRBV5-5 and TRBJ2-1, is as follows: DAGVTQSPTHLIKTRGQQVTLRCSPISGHKSVSWYQQVLGQGPQFIFQYYEKEERGRGNFPDRFSARQFPNYSSELNVNALLLGDSALYLCASSGSGGSYNEQFFGPGTRLTVL.

Many counts were recorded for this clonotype. The J gene is TRBJ2-3, the V gene TRBV20-1; the match to TRBD2 covers 10 bases. Germline V gives CDR1 DFQATT, CDR2 SNEGSKA (reference sequence). This CDR3 comprises 15 residues. Trimming removed 4 bases from V and 2 bases from J; junction bases left unmatched: 6. The DNA of the CDR3 is TGCAGTGCTACCCGGACTAGCGGAGACACAGATACGCAGTATTTT. As protein: CSATRTSGDTDTQYF.

This clonotype showed up many times. The chain is built from TRBV29-1 and TRBJ2-5, with TRBD1 as a possible D gene (6 bases). This CDR3 spans 13 amino acids. The V gene lost 7 bases and the J gene lost 0 bases, with 12 bases spanning the gap. Germline V gene lookup returns CDR1 SQVTM and CDR2 ANQGSEA. For the CDR3, the DNA is TGCAGCGCTAAAGGACAGTACCAAGAGACCCAGTACTTC. This codes for CSAKGQYQETQYF.

This chain joins TRBV27 and TRBJ2-7; 7 nucleotides match TRBD1. V shed 6 bases, J shed 5 bases, and the junction held 10 bases outside the gene matches. CDR1 is MNHEY, CDR2 SMNVEV, per germline (reference sequence). The CDR3 consists of 14 residues. DNA for the CDR3: TGTGCCAGCAGCCGAGGACAGGCCCCCCACGAGCAGTACTTC. It yields the protein CASSRGQAPHEQYF.

Comment on this clonotype: Being one base from a much bigger clone, this may be a read error. V usage is TRBV12-3 or TRBV12-4 and J usage is TRBJ2-7; tentatively, D is TRBD2 (6 bases). The CDR3 sequence is 13 residues long. Deletions cut 2 bases from V and 6 bases from J, with 11 bases between. The CDR3 DNA is TGTGCCAGCAGTTTATCATACGGGAGCGAGCAGTACTTC. As protein: CASSLSYGSEQYF.

This clonotype was found a few times. In nucleotides, the CDR3 is TGTGCCAGCAGCTTAATTTCATCCAGCGGAGGCTCCAATGAGCAGTTCTTC. Translation gives CASSLISSSGGSNEQFF. This chain joins TRBV7-9 and TRBJ2-1, with D perhaps matching TRBD2 (5 bases). This CDR3 has 17 residues. The V end lost 2 bases, the J end lost 6 bases, and 20 bases lay between the germline ends. The germline gives CDR1 SEHNR, CDR2 FQNEAQ (reference sequence). The complete variable domain, with remaining parts taken from reference TRBV7-9 and TRBJ2-1, reads DTGVSQNPRHKITKRGQNVTFRCDPISEHNRLYWYRQTLGQGPEFLTYFQNEAQLEKSRLLSDRFSAERPKGSFSTLEIQRTEQGDSAMYLCASSLISSSGGSNEQFFGPGTRLTVL.

This clonotype was seen only a few times. The chain links TRBV7-2 to TRBJ1-2; D remains ambiguous. This CDR3 region has 12 residues. The germline V gene encodes CDR1 SGHTA and CDR2 FQGNSA. Trimming took 5 bases from V and 4 from J, leaving 8 bases between them. Written as DNA, the CDR3 is TGTGCCAGCAGCCAGGCGATCTATGGCTACACCTTC. Its protein product is CASSQAIYGYTF.

This clonotype was seen a few times. The V call is TRBV18, the J call TRBJ2-7; D is possibly TRBD1 or TRBD2 (5 bases each). Deletions cut 3 bases from V and 7 bases from J, with 13 bases between. CDR1 KGHSH and CDR2 LQKENI come from the germline V gene. This CDR3 is 13 amino acids long. The CDR3 here is CASSPIDWGEQYV. Written as DNA, the CDR3 is TGTGCCAGCTCACCGATTGACTGGGGGGAGCAGTACGTC.

In its sample, this clonotype was seen many times. This chain connects TRBV29-1 to TRBJ1-1; D might be TRBD1 (5 bases). With 1 base removed from V and 0 bases from J, the gap between germline ends came to 9 bases. CDR1 and CDR2 (germline): SQVTM, ANQGSEA. CDR3 length: 14 amino acids. CDR3 in amino acids: CSVEGDGVNTEAFF. The DNA of the CDR3 is TGCAGCGTTGAAGGGGACGGGGTGAACACTGAAGCTTTCTTT.

The chain couples TRBV2 to TRBJ2-7; D possibly corresponds to TRBD1 (5 bases). The germline V and J ends were trimmed by 8 bases and 6 bases, with 20 bases remaining between them. Germline loops: CDR1 SNHLY, CDR2 FYNNEI. The CDR3 totals 14 residues. CDR3 region: CASDRKRGVIEQYF. CDR3 DNA: TGTGCCAGCGATCGCAAAAGGGGCGTGATCGAGCAGTACTTC.

This clonotype was observed a handful of times. The chain recombines TRBV27 with TRBJ2-7; TRBD2 is a possible D gene (5 bases). CDR3 length equals 13 residues. Per the germline V gene, CDR1 is MNHEY and CDR2 is SMNVEV (reference sequence). V lost 3 bases to trimming and J lost 6 bases, with 12 bases between them. The CDR3 sequence: CASSLVRAGEQYF. The CDR3 nucleotides read TGTGCCAGCAGTTTGGTGAGGGCTGGCGAGCAGTACTTC.

V is TRBV11-2 and J is TRBJ2-7; D not resolved. This CDR3 has 12 residues. Germline V CDR1 and CDR2: SGHAT, FQNNGV. Deletions cut 2 bases from V and 3 bases from J, with 5 bases between. The CDR3 protein is CASSLNSYEQYV. The CDR3 DNA reads as TGTGCCAGCAGCTTAAACAGCTACGAGCAGTACGTC.

In this sample, this clonotype turned up a few times. V and J are TRBV10-3 and TRBJ2-5; TRBD2 matches at 9 bases. The CDR3 totals 13 residues. Germline assignment: CDR1 ENHRY and CDR2 SYGVKD. Trimming removed 8 bases from V and 5 bases from J; junction bases left unmatched: 6. The CDR3 region has the DNA TGTGCCATCCAGGCGGGAGGGCAGGAGACCCAGTACTTC. This encodes CAIQAGGQETQYF.

V and J are TRBV21-1 and TRBJ2-7; the D call TRBD2 from the table was never checked on the DNA. TRBV21-1 is deemed a pseudogene. The CDR3 loop spans 16 amino acids. CDR3 residues: CASHPPQRDGSYEQYV. The DNA for the CDR3 is TGTGCCAGCCATCCGCCCCAGCGGGATGGGTCCTACGAGCAGTACGTC.

This clonotype was detected only a few times. The CDR3 DNA is TGTGCCAGCAGCGCGCTACCGGGACAGGGGGCTCTTGGCTACACCTTC. The encoded protein is CASSALPGQGALGYTF. This chain connects TRBV9 to TRBJ1-2, with 12 bases aligning to TRBD1. V lost 3 bases and J lost 7; bases outside the gene matches: 10. There are 16 residues in the CDR3. Germline V gene lookup returns CDR1 SGDLS and CDR2 YYNGEE.

The V and J genes are TRBV5-1 and TRBJ2-1; 7 nucleotides line up with TRBD2. Germline V lookup: CDR1 SGHRS, CDR2 YFSETQ. J was trimmed by 3 bases and V by 3 bases; bases with no gene match: 6. The CDR3 totals 15 residues. CDR3 sequence (DNA): TGCGCCAGCAGCTCATCCGGGACTAACTACAATGAGCAGTTCTTC. This encodes CASSSSGTNYNEQFF.